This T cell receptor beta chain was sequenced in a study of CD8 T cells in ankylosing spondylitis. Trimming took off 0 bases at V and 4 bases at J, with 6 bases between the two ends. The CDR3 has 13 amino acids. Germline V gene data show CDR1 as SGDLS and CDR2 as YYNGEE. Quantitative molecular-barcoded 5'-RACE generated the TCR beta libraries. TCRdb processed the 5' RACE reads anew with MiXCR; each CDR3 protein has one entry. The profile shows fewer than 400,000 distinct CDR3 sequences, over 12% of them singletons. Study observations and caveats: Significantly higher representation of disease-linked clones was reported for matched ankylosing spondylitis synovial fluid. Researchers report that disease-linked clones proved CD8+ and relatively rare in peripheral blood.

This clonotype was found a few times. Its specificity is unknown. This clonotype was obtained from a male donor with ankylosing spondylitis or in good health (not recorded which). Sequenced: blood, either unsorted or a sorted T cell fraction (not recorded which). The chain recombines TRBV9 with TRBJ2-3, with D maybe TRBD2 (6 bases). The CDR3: CASSVAGADTQYF. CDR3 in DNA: TGTGCCAGCAGCGTAGCGGGGGCAGATACGCAGTATTTT.